This T cell receptor beta chain was obtained from a study of shared clonotypes between healthy human individuals (dated by TCRdb to 2019 to 2021). Regarding the research as a whole: The cohort comprised two women and three men aged 18 to 49 years. For each donor, CD4 naive and CD4 memory were each given three plates, CD8 naive was given two plates, and CD8 memory was given one plate. To estimate repertoire size and how much clonotypes are shared between individuals, the study performed deep sequencing of blood TCR repertoires from roughly five healthy adults. Libraries were prepared and TCR repertoires were sequenced by different laboratories using diverse techniques, in order to increase sequencing depth and limit assay-specific biases. Between about 0.9 and 10 billion PBMCs per donor were obtained by leukapheresis. Paper-wide results and their limitations: Higher generation probabilities were observed for clonotypes shared by all four sorted-subset donors than for non-shared clonotypes. Across a handful of donors, roughly 5% of naive CD4, around 3.5% of naive CD8, under 2.5% of memory CD4, and roughly 0.41% of memory CD8 clonotypes were shared. Pairwise subsampling indicated that sequencing depth was expected to affect the degree of clonotype sharing among donors. Even with the large sequencing depth, rarefaction of the sorted-subset datasets indicated that sequencing was incomplete. Larger estimated clonotype richness was generally found for naive subsets than for memory subsets. Because the study included only a small number of donors, the genetic and exposure-history diversity represented was limited. Only blood was sampled, and tissue TCR repertoires likely differ from those in blood.

About this clone: Its antigen is unknown. Base qualities were left out, and no much larger clone turns up one base away.

Using the deep immunoSEQ assay, multiplex PCR amplified TCR CDR3 regions from genomic DNA. Extracted genomic DNA from each cell subset was spread evenly across all wells of several immunoSEQ 96-well plates, with each plate serving as a replicate. For sorted subsets, each replicate PCR was loaded with about 0.2 ug genomic DNA, equivalent to 25,000 to 35,000 T cell genomes. Purified libraries were measured with a Qubit 3.0 fluorometer, size-checked on a Bioanalyzer 2100, and measured again with the KAPA Library Quantification kit. Every immunoSEQ 96-well plate was sequenced on a separate single-read 150-cycle Illumina NextSeq 550 flow cell. The authors' analysis ran thus. Because the immunoSEQ output included only junctional sequences and no quality scores, the filtering could not be the same as the filtering used for full-length reads. Sequences were annotated with PyIR, a Python wrapper for IgBLAST v1.9, and V/J genes and CDR3 were assigned using IMGT germline references. Reads were filtered out if the reads had weak V/J assignments (E-value above 1e-6), no CDR3, stop codons, out-of-frame junctions, or ambiguous translated residues. V3J clonotypes were defined as sequences sharing an identical inferred V gene, J gene, and CDR3 amino acid sequence. The percentage overlap between two repertoires was calculated by dividing the number of shared unique clonotypes by the size of the smaller repertoire. RTK rarefaction, the Chao1 estimator, and Recon v2.1 estimates of unobserved clonotypes were used to assess repertoire richness. Generation probabilities were computed with OLGA for all TCRbeta clonotypes obtained by the gDNA method from four donors. Imported from immuneACCESS, the table was reduced by TCRdb to in-frame sequences with V and J called. These copies leave out some clones; in studies compared against another copy, an unresolved V gene accounts for under half, and the cause of the remainder is not known. The V and J calls and clone size come from that table; D and trimming were worked out from the DNA. The sample has 1.5 million to 1.9 million clones on record, 98% of them singletons. Of the sample, approximately 0.45% falls within the top ten clones.

Healthy HIV-negative adults with no recently reported acute infections or vaccinations were included as donors. Only Caucasian adults living in Nashville, Tennessee, USA were represented among the donors. Magnetic negative selection was used to enrich CD4+ T cells, after which naive cells were positively selected on CD45RA and the negative fraction became the memory subset. Blood was obtained by leukapheresis, after which PBMCs were separated by Ficoll-Histopaque density gradient centrifugation and cryopreserved in liquid nitrogen vapor phase. Analytical flow cytometry was used to check the purity and quantity of each magnetically sorted T cell population. Genomic DNA was isolated from each sorted fraction and quantified by UV absorbance on a Nanodrop 2000c. The germline V gene (reference sequence) sets CDR1 to GTSNPN and CDR2 to SVGIG. V is cut by 2 bases and J by 7 bases, and the space between the germline ends is 9 bases. The CDR3 has 12 amino acids, counting the end cysteine and phenylalanine. Here the CDR3 DNA is all that survives: 36 bases in frame from base 1.

The clonotype was recovered from a young man in good health. The chain couples TRBV30 to TRBJ1-5; a tentative D call is TRBD1 (6 bases match). The material sequenced was naive CD4+ T cells sorted from blood. The intended sense of this specimen's cell subset or site label: CD45RA+ positively selected. The CDR3 protein is CAWSTGIQPQHF. The nucleotides read TGTGCCTGGAGTACAGGGATCCAGCCCCAGCATTTT. With the rest looked up from the reference TRBV30 and TRBJ1-5 genes rather than sequenced, the full variable domain is SQTIHQWPATLVQPVGSPLSLECTVEGTSNPNLYWYRQAAGRGLQLLFYSVGIGQISSEVPQNLSASRPQDRQFILSSKKLLLSDSGFYLCAWSTGIQPQHFGDGTRLSIL.